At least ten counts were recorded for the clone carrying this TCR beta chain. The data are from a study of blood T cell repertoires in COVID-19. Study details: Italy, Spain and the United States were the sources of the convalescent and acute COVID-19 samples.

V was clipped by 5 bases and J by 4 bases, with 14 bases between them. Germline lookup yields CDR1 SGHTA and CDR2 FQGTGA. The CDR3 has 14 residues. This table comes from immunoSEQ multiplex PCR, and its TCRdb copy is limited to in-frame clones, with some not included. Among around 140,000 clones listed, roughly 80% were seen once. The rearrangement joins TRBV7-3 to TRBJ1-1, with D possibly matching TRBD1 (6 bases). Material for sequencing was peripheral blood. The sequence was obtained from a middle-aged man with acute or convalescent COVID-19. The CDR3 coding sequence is TGTGCCAGCAGCGTCTCACCAGGGGTCACTGAAGCTTTCTTT. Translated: CASSVSPGVTEAFF.